This TCR beta chain stems from a study of cytomegalovirus exposure and HLA in healthy donors. Study information: Roughly 179 million T cells yielded approximately 100 million unique TCR beta sequences, as an earlier analysis found. The early release's HLA-typed donors yielded approximately 81 million unique TCRs. General study findings and limits: With further analysis later on, most CMV-associated TCR beta chains appeared HLA-restricted. V- and J-gene trimming in TCR beta was tied to a missense DCLRE1C variant by an analysis performed later.

The germline V gene has CDR1 MNHEY and CDR2 SMNVEV (reference sequence). This CDR3 is 16 amino acids long. The trim removed 6 bases at V and 1 base at J, leaving 6 bases unmatched. The PCR made use of 60 Vbeta and 13 Jbeta primers. Assay used: immunoSEQ multiplex PCR; TCRdb lists only in-frame clones, some missing. The data hold 130,000 or so clones, with roughly 70% observed a single time. With respect to this clone: Antigen specificity is unknown.

The TCR was taken from a woman in her thirties or forties in good health and CMV-seropositive. The sequencing input was PBMCs. The J gene is TRBJ1-5, the V gene TRBV27, with TRBD1 matching over 10 bases. For the CDR3, the DNA is TGTGCCAGCAGAGCCCGGGGACAGGGGAGCAATCAGCCCCAGCATTTT. Amino acids: CASRARGQGSNQPQHF.